The clone carrying this T cell receptor (beta chain) was detected only once. The treatment is: randomized to nivolumab then ipilimumab (arm A) or the reverse (arm B). PBMC sorting kept live CD3+CD8+ cells without CD19 or CD56. This CDR3 contains 17 residues. Germline V lookup: CDR1 MNHEY, CDR2 SMNVEV (reference sequence). J lost 1 base, V lost 5 bases, and 11 bases had no gene match. This sample was included in a study of sequential checkpoint blockade in melanoma. Study overall: Patients were randomized 1:1 to nivolumab-then-ipilimumab or ipilimumab-then-nivolumab first-line.

Profiled with immunoSEQ multiplex PCR; TCRdb holds only in-frame clones, not every one. Among 15,000 to 20,000 clones, under 80% were seen once, and the ten largest hold 10% to 15%. The rearrangement joins TRBV27 to TRBJ2-3, with 8 bases lining up with TRBD1. The material was CD8+ T cells sorted from blood (inferred from file names), obtained from a patient given nivolumab and ipilimumab in sequence. The TCR comes from a human donor with melanoma. CDR3 region: CASSDGQGRGRTDTQYF. The CDR3 DNA is TGTGCCAGCAGTGATGGACAGGGACGGGGTCGCACAGATACGCAGTATTTT.